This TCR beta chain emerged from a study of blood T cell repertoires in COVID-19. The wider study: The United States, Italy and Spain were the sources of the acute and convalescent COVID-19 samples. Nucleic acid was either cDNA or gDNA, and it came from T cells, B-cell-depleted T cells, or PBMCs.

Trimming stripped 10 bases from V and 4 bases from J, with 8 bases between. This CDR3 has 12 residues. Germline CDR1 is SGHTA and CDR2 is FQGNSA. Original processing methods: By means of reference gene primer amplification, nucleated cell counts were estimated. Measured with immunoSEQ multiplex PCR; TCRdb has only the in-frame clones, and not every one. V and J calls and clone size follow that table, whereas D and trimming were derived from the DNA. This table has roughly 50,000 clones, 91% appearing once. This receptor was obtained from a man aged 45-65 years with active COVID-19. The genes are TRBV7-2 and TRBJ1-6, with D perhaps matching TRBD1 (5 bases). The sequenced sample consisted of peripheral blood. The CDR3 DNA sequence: TGTGCCACGGGGGAATATAATTCACCCCTCCACTTT. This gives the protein CATGEYNSPLHF.